These T cell receptor beta chains were read from a single sample in a study of cytomegalovirus exposure and HLA in healthy donors. Profiled with immunoSEQ multiplex PCR; TCRdb holds only in-frame clones, not every one. The sample data list under 90,000 clones. Sequenced: PBMCs. All receptors derive from a man aged 45-60 years in good health and CMV-seropositive. The CDR3 runs from the conserved cysteine through the conserved F or W. D genes are given only for firm matches.

cdr3_nt | cdr3_aa | j_call | d_call | v_call
TGTGCCAGCAGCCTTCAGGACAGGGCTAAAGATACGCAGTATTTT | CASSLQDRAKDTQYF | TRBJ2-3 | TRBD1 | TRBV13
TGCGCCAGCAGCCAAGATCGGGGCAGGGGGCGGGTGTTGAAGCAGTTCTTC | CASSQDRGRGRVLKQFF | TRBJ2-1 | TRBD1 | TRBV4-1
TGCAGCGCCGGACAGGGTTCTAATGAAAAACTGTTTTTT | CSAGQGSNEKLFF | TRBJ1-4 | TRBD1 | TRBV29-1
TGTGCCAGTAGTAACAGTAACTATGGCTACACCTTC | CASSNSNYGYTF | TRBJ1-2 | NA | TRBV19
TGTGCCAGCAGCCTCTTTAATCAGCCCCAGCATTTT | CASSLFNQPQHF | TRBJ1-5 | NA | TRBV28
TGCAGCGTTGTCAGTCTGGTGCATTATTTT | CSVVSLVHYF | TRBJ2-3 | NA | TRBV29-1
TGTGCCAGCAGCGTAGACAGGGCGCAAGAGACCCAGTACTTC | CASSVDRAQETQYF | TRBJ2-5 | NA | TRBV9
TGTGCCAGCAGCTTCTCCGCTAGCGGAAGCTACAATGAGCAGTTCTTC | CASSFSASGSYNEQFF | TRBJ2-1 | TRBD2 | TRBV7-3
TGTGCCAGCAGTTACCCGGGACAGAGCGGCTACACCTTC | CASSYPGQSGYTF | TRBJ1-2 | TRBD1 | TRBV6-5
TGTGCCAGCAGCGGGACTTCGTCCTACGAGCAGTACTTC | CASSGTSSYEQYF | TRBJ2-7 | NA | TRBV9
TGTGCCAGCAGTCCACCGGGACAGGCTACCCACGAGCAGTACTTC | CASSPPGQATHEQYF | TRBJ2-7 | TRBD1 | TRBV6-5
TGTGCCAGCAGTTTACGAGCAGGGAGGCAGCCCCAGCATTTT | CASSLRAGRQPQHF | TRBJ1-5 | NA | TRBV28
TGTGCCTTGAGTAAGTTGGAGGGTCTAGCGGTTAGCACAGATACGCAGTATTTT | CALSKLEGLAVSTDTQYF | TRBJ2-3 | TRBD2 | TRBV19
TGTGCCAGCAGCATGACAGGGGGGAACACTGAAGCTTTCTTT | CASSMTGGNTEAFF | TRBJ1-1 | TRBD1 | TRBV7-8
TGTGCCATCTCCTTGGGGGGAAACACTGAAGCTTTCTTT | CAISLGGNTEAFF | TRBJ1-1 | NA | TRBV10-3
TGCGCCAGCAGCCCCGGGACAGGGACTGGAAACACCATATATTTT | CASSPGTGTGNTIYF | TRBJ1-3 | TRBD1 | TRBV5-1
TGTGCCAGTAGTATTGCTTTGGAGGGGACTGAAGCTTTCTTT | CASSIALEGTEAFF | TRBJ1-1 | NA | TRBV19
TGTGCCAGCAGCCTTTTCGGGGGGCACTCTAACTATGGCTACACCTTC | CASSLFGGHSNYGYTF | TRBJ1-2 | NA | TRBV7-9
TGTGCCAGCAGCTTAATAGCGGGGGTGCGCACAGATACGCAGTATTTT | CASSLIAGVRTDTQYF | TRBJ2-3 | TRBD2 | TRBV7-2
TGTGCCAGCTCACGTACCGGGACTGTGACACTTCAGTACTTC | CASSRTGTVTLQYF | TRBJ2-4 | NA | TRBV18
TGTGCCAGTAGTAGCGGGAGTGTGAACAATGAGCAGTTCTTC | CASSSGSVNNEQFF | TRBJ2-1 | TRBD2 | TRBV19
TGTGCCAGCAGGAGGGGGCGAGGGGACAATGAGCAGTTCTTC | CASRRGRGDNEQFF | TRBJ2-1 | TRBD1 | TRBV6-1
TGTGCCAGCAGCCTTCGGGGGTTCTCCTACAATGAGCAGTTCTTC | CASSLRGFSYNEQFF | TRBJ2-1 | NA | TRBV9
TGTGCCAGCAGCTTCCTAGGACAGTACACTGAAGCTTTCTTT | CASSFLGQYTEAFF | TRBJ1-1 | NA | TRBV6-5
TGTGCCGGCGGTCCAGGGGGCATTCAGCCCCAGCATTTT | CAGGPGGIQPQHF | TRBJ1-5 | TRBD1 | TRBV6-6
TGTGCCAGCAGTACGGGCGGCGGGATAAGCCTATATGGCTACACCTTC | CASSTGGGISLYGYTF | TRBJ1-2 | NA | TRBV7-2
TGTGCCAGCAGCCGGACAGGGGACGGGAATCAGCCCCAGCATTTT | CASSRTGDGNQPQHF | TRBJ1-5 | TRBD1 | TRBV28
TGTGCCAGCAGCTTTGACAGGGGGCAGGATGGCTACACCTTC | CASSFDRGQDGYTF | TRBJ1-2 | TRBD1 | TRBV7-2
TGTGCCAGCAGCACAGGGTCTTACTATGGCTACACCTTC | CASSTGSYYGYTF | TRBJ1-2 | NA | TRBV5-4